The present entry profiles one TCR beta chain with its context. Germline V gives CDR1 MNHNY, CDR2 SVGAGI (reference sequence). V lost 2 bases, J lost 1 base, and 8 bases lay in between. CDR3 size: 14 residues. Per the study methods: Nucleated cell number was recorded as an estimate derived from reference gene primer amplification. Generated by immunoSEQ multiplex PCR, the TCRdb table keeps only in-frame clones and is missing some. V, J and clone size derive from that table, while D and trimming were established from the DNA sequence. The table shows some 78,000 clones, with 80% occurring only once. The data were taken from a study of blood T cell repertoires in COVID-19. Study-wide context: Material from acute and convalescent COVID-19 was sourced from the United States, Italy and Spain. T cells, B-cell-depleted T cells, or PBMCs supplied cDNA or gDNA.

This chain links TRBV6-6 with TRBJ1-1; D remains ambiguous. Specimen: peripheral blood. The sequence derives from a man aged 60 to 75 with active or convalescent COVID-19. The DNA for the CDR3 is TGTGCCAGCAGTTACGGCGGCTCGAACACTGAAGCTTTCTTT. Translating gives CASSYGGSNTEAFF.